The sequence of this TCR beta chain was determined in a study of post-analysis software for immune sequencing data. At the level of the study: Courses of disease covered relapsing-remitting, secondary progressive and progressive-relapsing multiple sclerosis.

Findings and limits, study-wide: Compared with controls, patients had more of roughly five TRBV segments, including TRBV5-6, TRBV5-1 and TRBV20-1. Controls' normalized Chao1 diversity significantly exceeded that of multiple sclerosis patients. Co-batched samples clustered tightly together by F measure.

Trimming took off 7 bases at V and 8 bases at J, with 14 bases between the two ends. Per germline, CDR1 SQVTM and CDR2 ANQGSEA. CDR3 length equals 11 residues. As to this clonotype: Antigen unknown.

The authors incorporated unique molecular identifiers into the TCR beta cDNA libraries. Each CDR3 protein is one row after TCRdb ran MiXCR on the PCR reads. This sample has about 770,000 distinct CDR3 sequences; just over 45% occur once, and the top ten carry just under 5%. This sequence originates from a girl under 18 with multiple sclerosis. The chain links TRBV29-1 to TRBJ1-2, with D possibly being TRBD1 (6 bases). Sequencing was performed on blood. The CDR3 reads CSARGAGGYTF. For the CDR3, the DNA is TGCAGCGCGAGGGGGGCCGGCGGCTACACCTTC.